This T cell receptor (beta chain) was found in a study of cytomegalovirus exposure and HLA in healthy donors. Study-wide points: Reportedly, TCR beta sequences accurately predicted HLA-A and HLA-B alleles in most subjects.

This CDR3 has 14 amino acids. Trimming removed 5 bases from V and 6 bases from J, with 16 bases in between. Germline V lookup: CDR1 SNHLY, CDR2 FYNNEI. Primers: 60 Vbeta forward and 13 Jbeta reverse. Sequenced by immunoSEQ multiplex PCR; TCRdb stores in-frame clones only, minus some. The table lists hundreds of thousands of clones, 77% of them singletons. Sampled while nominally healthy, donors likely had unrecorded immune exposures. To note about this clone: The target antigen is unknown.

The J gene is TRBJ1-2, the V gene TRBV2; D may be TRBD1 (6 bases). The sequenced material came from PBMCs. The sequence was obtained from a woman in her sixties in good health and CMV-seropositive. CDR3: CASSLRAGDHGYTF. As DNA, the CDR3 is TGTGCCAGCAGTCTGAGGGCAGGGGATCATGGCTACACCTTC.